What follows are 4 T cell receptor beta chains derived from one specimen sequenced in a study of neurological immune-mediated disorders. One entry per CDR3 protein results from TCRdb running MiXCR on the 5' RACE reads. The table has roughly 76,000 distinct CDR3 sequences, 14% seen once. Sequenced sample: PBMCs. The source of these receptors is a woman aged 45-65 years in good health.

This clonotype was seen ten or more times. V and J are TRBV5-1 and TRBJ2-2, with D uncertain. Germline CDR1 is SGHRS and CDR2 is YFSETQ. CDR3 length: 15 amino acids. V was cut by 0 bases and J by 1 base, with 7 bases left in between. CDR3 bases: TGCGCCAGCAGCTTGGTGGCAGGGAACACCGGGGAGCTGTTTTTT. Translated: CASSLVAGNTGELFF.

This clonotype was recorded many times. V and J are TRBV10-3 and TRBJ2-7; D remains ambiguous. Germline CDR1 is ENHRY and CDR2 is SYGVKD. V lost 0 bases and J lost 5, with 2 bases in between. The CDR3 runs 11 residues. The CDR3 DNA follows: TGTGCCATCAGTGAGTCGAACGAGCAGTACTTC. This sequence encodes CAISESNEQYF.

The J gene is TRBJ2-7, the V gene TRBV20-1, with D possibly being TRBD1 (6 bases). This CDR3 is 12 amino acids long. Between the trimmed V and J ends, which lost 5 bases and 2 bases, there was a span of 10 bases. CDR1 is DFQATT and CDR2 is SNEGSKA in the germline V gene (reference sequence). CDR3 sequence: CSARDIAYEQYF. CDR3 DNA: TGCAGTGCTCGGGACATTGCCTACGAGCAGTACTTC.

J is TRBJ2-7 and V is TRBV19, with D unresolved. Germline values: CDR1 LNHDA, CDR2 SQIVND (reference sequence). Trimming took off 5 bases at V and 2 bases at J, with 16 bases between the two ends. CDR3 length: 15 residues. CDR3 DNA: TGTGCCAGTAGTCTCCGTCACCAGCAAGCCTACGAGCAGTACTTC. This encodes CASSLRHQQAYEQYF.